This is a list of T cell receptor beta chains from one sample in a study of T cell repertoires in cytomegalovirus infection. TCRdb reprocessed the reads via MiXCR and lists one record per CDR3 protein. This table has 200,000 to 300,000 distinct CDR3 sequences, roughly an eighth appearing once. The material sequenced was PBMCs. The receptors were gathered from a human donor in good health (CMV status not recorded). Some clones in this sample may be carry-over from other donors' samples. Both conserved end residues are part of each CDR3. D genes are given only for firm matches. Clone size is not always given. Where it is, it says once, few, many or a class for expanded clones.

CDR3 DNA	CDR3 protein	clone size	V gene	D gene	J gene	CDR3 length
TGCAGTGCTAGAGAAAACAGGGGTGAGCCGGAGACCCAGTACTTC	CSARENRGEPETQYF	.	TRBV20-1	TRBD1	TRBJ2-5	15
TGTGCCAGCAGCCCTCGACAGGGGAGGGCAGGAGAGACCCAGTACTTC	CASSPRQGRAGETQYF	many	TRBV7-2	.	TRBJ2-5	16
TGTGCCAGCAGCTTACTTCGTGGGAATGAGCAGTTCTTC	CASSLLRGNEQFF	.	TRBV7-9	.	TRBJ2-1	13
TGTGCCAGCAGCGATGGACTAGCGAGCACAGATACGCAGTATTTT	CASSDGLASTDTQYF	many	TRBV7-2	TRBD2	TRBJ2-3	15
TGCGCCAGCAGCCAAGATCAAACGGGAGGACGGCATGAGCAGTTCTTC	CASSQDQTGGRHEQFF	many	TRBV4-3	TRBD2	TRBJ2-1	16
TGTGCCAGCAGCTTAGGGACGGCTGCCTACGAGCAGTACTTC	CASSLGTAAYEQYF	many	TRBV7-9	.	TRBJ2-7	14
TGTGCCAGCAGCCCTAGCGGGAGGGCCCTAGATACGCAGTATTTT	CASSPSGRALDTQYF	many	TRBV7-2	TRBD2	TRBJ2-3	15
TGTGCCAGCAGCCAAGATCGAGGTAGCGGGGACTACGAGCAGTACTTC	CASSQDRGSGDYEQYF	.	TRBV14	TRBD2	TRBJ2-7	16
TGTGCCAGCCAGCGAGAGAACACCGGGGAGCTGTTTTTT	CASQRENTGELFF	.	TRBV5-6	.	TRBJ2-2	13
TGTGCCAGCAGCTTGGCGGGGGGGGCTCGGGACGAGCAGTACTTC	CASSLAGGARDEQYF	.	TRBV5-6	TRBD2	TRBJ2-7	15
TGTGCCAGCAGCTTTGGGACAGGGAGGGTCTACGAGCAGTACTTC	CASSFGTGRVYEQYF	many	TRBV7-2	TRBD1	TRBJ2-7	15
TGTGCCAGCAGCCAACTAGGGTTGATGATTCCCTACGAGCAGTACTTC	CASSQLGLMIPYEQYF	.	TRBV14	.	TRBJ2-7	16
TGCGCCAGCAGCTTAGGGGGCGTTAGTAACTATGGCTACACCTTC	CASSLGGVSNYGYTF	few	TRBV5-1	TRBD1	TRBJ1-2	15
TGTGCCAGCAGCGTCGGACTAGCGGGAGGGTCGTACCAAGAGACCCAGTACTTC	CASSVGLAGGSYQETQYF	few	TRBV9	TRBD2	TRBJ2-5	18
TGTGCCAGCAGCTTACGCGGCACCCAAGAGACCCAGTACTTC	CASSLRGTQETQYF	many	TRBV7-2	.	TRBJ2-5	14
TGTGCTAGTGTCCAGGCCAGCAACACCGGGGAGCTGTTTTTT	CASVQASNTGELFF	many	TRBV12-5	.	TRBJ2-2	14
TGCGCCAGCAGCCTAAGTGTGGGGGCGGTCTACGAGCAGTACTTC	CASSLSVGAVYEQYF	few	TRBV4-1	.	TRBJ2-7	15
TGTGCCAGCAGCTTTGGGGGATCGTACCAAGAGACCCAGTACTTC	CASSFGGSYQETQYF	many	TRBV7-2	.	TRBJ2-5	15
TGTGCCATCCGTACAGGGGGCGCGACGGGGGAGCTGTTTTTT	CAIRTGGATGELFF	many	TRBV10-3	TRBD1	TRBJ2-2	14
TGTGCCAGCAGCTCCGGGACTCAAGCTTTCTTT	CASSSGTQAFF	many	TRBV7-2	.	TRBJ1-1	11
TGTGCCAGCAGCTTAAAAGCGGGGGACTACAATGAGCAGTTCTTC	CASSLKAGDYNEQFF	many	TRBV7-2	TRBD2	TRBJ2-1	15
TGTGCCAGCAGCTTAGCGTCCACCTACGAGCAGTACTTC	CASSLASTYEQYF	many	TRBV7-2	.	TRBJ2-7	13
TGTGCCAGTACCCTCGGAGGGCCGGAGAAGCCCCAGCATTTT	CASTLGGPEKPQHF	few	TRBV19	.	TRBJ1-5	14
TGTGCCAGTAGTATAGATCAGGGGATCAATGAGCAGTTCTTC	CASSIDQGINEQFF	many	TRBV19	.	TRBJ2-1	14
TGTGCCAGCAGCGGGTCGACAGGGGATCAGCCCCAGCATTTT	CASSGSTGDQPQHF	many	TRBV7-8	TRBD1	TRBJ1-5	14
TGTGCCAGCAGCGAGACCGGGCTTCACACCGGGGAGCTGTTTTTT	CASSETGLHTGELFF	.	TRBV12-3/TRBV12-4	.	TRBJ2-2	15
TGCAGTGCTGGAGCGCTAGCGGGAGGGCCTGAGGCAGATACGCAGTATTTT	CSAGALAGGPEADTQYF	.	TRBV20-1	TRBD2	TRBJ2-3	17
TGTGCCAGCACCCGGGACAGGGACTACGAGCAGTACTTC	CASTRDRDYEQYF	many	TRBV11-3	TRBD1	TRBJ2-7	13
TGTGCCAGCAGCCCATTCGGGACTAGCGGGGTCTCCTACAATGAGCAGTTCTTC	CASSPFGTSGVSYNEQFF	many	TRBV7-2	TRBD2	TRBJ2-1	18
TGTGCCAGCAGCCTAGGGGAGGGTACTGAAGCTTTCTTT	CASSLGEGTEAFF	many	TRBV7-2	.	TRBJ1-1	13
TGTGCCAGTCCTCCTCGGGGAGGGAACACCGGGGAGCTGTTTTTT	CASPPRGGNTGELFF	many	TRBV7-2	.	TRBJ2-2	15
TGTGCCAGCAGGGGGACAGTGAACACCGGGGAGCTGTTTTTT	CASRGTVNTGELFF	many	TRBV7-2	TRBD1	TRBJ2-2	14
TGCGCCAGCAGCCAAGCGGGCCAGGGGCGGTACCAAGAGACCCAGTACTTC	CASSQAGQGRYQETQYF	many	TRBV4-3	.	TRBJ2-5	17
TGTGCCAGCACTCGGGACTGGAGCTCCTACGAGCAGTACTTC	CASTRDWSSYEQYF	.	TRBV2	.	TRBJ2-7	14
TGTGCCAGCGGGGGGGCAGGGTCGGGCAATGAGCAGTTCTTC	CASGGAGSGNEQFF	.	TRBV12-3/TRBV12-4	.	TRBJ2-1	14
TGTGCCAGCAGCCCCCGGACGGGGATTAGTGACGAGCAGTACTTC	CASSPRTGISDEQYF	few	TRBV7-9	.	TRBJ2-7	15
TGTGCCAGCAGCTTACGGCCGAGCTCCTATAATTCACCCCTCCACTTT	CASSLRPSSYNSPLHF	many	TRBV7-2	.	TRBJ1-6	16
TGTGCCAGCAGGTCGACAGGGAGGGGCTATGGCTACACCTTC	CASRSTGRGYGYTF	.	TRBV7-9	TRBD1	TRBJ1-2	14
TGTGCCAGCAGTTTACGTGGCTCACCCCTCCACTTT	CASSLRGSPLHF	many	TRBV28	.	TRBJ1-6	12
TGTGCCAGCAGCCGCACGGGGGCCAACACTGAAGCTTTCTTT	CASSRTGANTEAFF	few	TRBV3-1	.	TRBJ1-1	14
TGTGCCAGCTGGGGGAGTAGCGGGGGGGCAGTTGAGCAGTTCTTC	CASWGSSGGAVEQFF	few	TRBV6-1	TRBD2	TRBJ2-1	15
TGTGCCAGCAGCCTACGGACAGCTGGTTCGGGAAACACCATATATTTT	CASSLRTAGSGNTIYF	many	TRBV7-2	.	TRBJ1-3	16
TGTGCCAGCAGCTTAGATGCTAGCGGGGTCCTCAGCTCCTACGAGCAGTACTTC	CASSLDASGVLSSYEQYF	many	TRBV7-6	TRBD2	TRBJ2-7	18
TGTGCCAGCAGCTTAAAGGGACAGGGCCACGAGCAGTACTTC	CASSLKGQGHEQYF	many	TRBV7-3	TRBD1	TRBJ2-7	14
TGTGCCAGCAGCCAAGAAACCCGTTACTCCTACGAGCAGTACTTC	CASSQETRYSYEQYF	many	TRBV4-2	.	TRBJ2-7	15
TGTGCCAGCAGTTTAGACGGGGTCGGAGGCTACACCTTC	CASSLDGVGGYTF	many	TRBV28	.	TRBJ1-2	13
TGTGCCAGCAGGACTACCGGGACAGGGCTATACGAGCAGTACTTC	CASRTTGTGLYEQYF	many	TRBV2	TRBD1	TRBJ2-7	15
TGTGCCAGCAGCCCACAGAGTCGGGGGGAAAAACTGTTTTTT	CASSPQSRGEKLFF	.	TRBV2	.	TRBJ1-4	14
TGTGCCAGCAGCCCCCAACTTGGGAGGATAGCCGGGGAGCTGTTTTTT	CASSPQLGRIAGELFF	many	TRBV7-6	.	TRBJ2-2	16
TGTGCCAGCAGTGACAGTCTTGGGGCCAACGTCCTGACTTTC	CASSDSLGANVLTF	many	TRBV25-1	.	TRBJ2-6	14
TGTGCCAGCGGACTAGCGGGGGGTAGCTCCTACAATGAGCAGTTCTTC	CASGLAGGSSYNEQFF	few	TRBV7-9	TRBD2	TRBJ2-1	16
TGTGCCAGCAGACTCAACACTGAAGCTTTCTTT	CASRLNTEAFF	few	TRBV28	.	TRBJ1-1	11
TGTGCCAGCAGTTACTCTTGGGTCGGCGGGAGGGCGGATGAGCAGTTCTTC	CASSYSWVGGRADEQFF	many	TRBV6-6	TRBD2	TRBJ2-1	17